The 2 T cell receptor beta chains below were found in one sample sequenced in a study of cytomegalovirus exposure and HLA in healthy donors. The PCR ran on 60 Vbeta and 13 Jbeta primers. Method: immunoSEQ multiplex PCR; TCRdb's copy keeps in-frame clones and lacks some. The sample has roughly 190,000 clones, roughly 77% seen once. The sample consisted of PBMCs. Receptor source: a woman in her fifties or sixties in good health and CMV-seronegative.

This clone was seen a handful of times. The chain has TRBV7-9 and TRBJ1-5; maybe TRBD1 (5 bases). Germline loops: CDR1 SEHNR, CDR2 FQNEAQ (reference sequence). The CDR3 spans 13 residues. Trimming removed 4 bases from V and 5 bases from J, with 9 bases in between. The CDR3 nucleotides are TGTGCCAGCAGCTCCCAGGGCGATCAGCCCCAGCATTTT. It specifies CASSSQGDQPQHF. Filled out from reference TRBV7-9 and TRBJ1-5, the complete variable domain reads DTGVSQNPRHKITKRGQNVTFRCDPISEHNRLYWYRQTLGQGPEFLTYFQNEAQLEKSRLLSDRFSAERPKGSFSTLEIQRTEQGDSAMYLCASSSQGDQPQHFGDGTRLSIL.

The CDR3 DNA reads TGTGCCAGCCGTACCGGTGGGACAGACTCCAATGAGCAGTTCTTC. Protein: CASRTGGTDSNEQFF. V and J are TRBV6-1 and TRBJ2-1; 7 bases are a match to TRBD1. The CDR3 sequence is 15 residues long. CDR1 and CDR2 from the germline V gene are MNHNS and SASEGT. V was pared by 8 bases and J by 6 bases, with 13 bases of the junction left unmatched.